These 23 T cell receptor beta chains share one sample of origin, sequenced in a study of CD8+CD57+ T cells in acquired aplastic anemia. Profiles of TCR beta VDJ and CDR3 were generated from a genomic DNA template. TCRdb re-derived calls from the reads in MiXCR, one entry per CDR3 protein. Seen here are about 48,000 distinct CDR3 sequences, around two thirds observed once, and the top ten hold under 40%. Sequences were obtained from sorted CD4+, CD8+, or CD8+CD57+ T cells (not recorded which) from PBMCs. These receptors were collected from a human donor in good health, serving as a control.

This clonotype appeared a single time. The chain is built from TRBV19 and TRBJ1-6; TRBD1 matches at 7 bases. The V and J ends lost 8 bases and 8 bases, in that order; junction bases with no gene match: 6. The CDR3 extends over 13 amino acids. Looked up from germline, CDR1 is LNHDA and CDR2 is SQIVND (reference sequence). The CDR3 DNA reads TGTGCCAGTCGCGGGACAGAGCATTCACCCCTCCACTTT. Amino acid sequence: CASRGTEHSPLHF.

CDR3 in amino acids: CSARKGGGDNEQFF. The CDR3 DNA reads TGCAGTGCTAGAAAGGGAGGAGGGGACAATGAGCAGTTCTTC. The V call is TRBV20-1, the J call TRBJ2-1; D might be TRBD2 (6 bases). The CDR3 has 14 amino acids. The V and J ends lost 2 bases and 5 bases respectively, with 13 bases between them. Germline V CDR1 and CDR2: DFQATT, SNEGSKA (reference sequence).

V and J are TRBV25-1 and TRBJ2-3; 10 nucleotides line up with TRBD2. Germline values: CDR1 MGHDK, CDR2 SYGVNS. After removal of 4 bases from V and 6 bases from J, the junction contained 10 bases not matched to a gene. The CDR3 length is 16 residues. CDR3 in DNA: TGTGCCAGCAGTGCCCTAGCGGGAGCGGGGGAGGATACGCAGTATTTT. Translating it yields CASSALAGAGEDTQYF.

This clonotype was seen only a few times. The CDR3 DNA sequence: TGTGCCACCAGCAGTATGGACAGGGACGATGAGCAGTTCTTC. Translating gives CATSSMDRDDEQFF. The V gene is TRBV15, the J gene TRBJ2-1, with 8 bases that match TRBD1. This CDR3 contains 14 residues. In germline, CDR1 is LNHNV, CDR2 YYDKDF (reference sequence). With V trimmed by 3 bases and J by 8 bases, 6 bases remained unmatched.

This clonotype was counted between two and nine times. This sequence joins TRBV11-1 and TRBJ2-1; 9 bases map to TRBD2. The CDR3 covers 15 residues. The junction had 3 bases not matched to a gene; V was cut back by 2 bases and J by 4 bases. The V gene's germline CDR1 is SGHAT and CDR2 FQDESV (reference sequence). The CDR3 sequence: CASSLSLAGYNEQFF. The CDR3, as DNA: TGTGCCAGCAGCTTATCGCTAGCGGGGTACAATGAGCAGTTCTTC.

The J gene is TRBJ1-2, the V gene TRBV20-1; D remains unclear. V lost 4 bases and J lost 2, with 14 bases in between. The germline V gene has CDR1 DFQATT and CDR2 SNEGSKA (reference sequence). The CDR3 covers 14 residues. CDR3 sequence reads: CSAIVFGQNYGYTF. The CDR3, as DNA: TGCAGTGCTATTGTCTTCGGGCAGAACTATGGCTACACCTTC.

The chain couples TRBV29-1 to TRBJ1-2; a weak D match, TRBD1 (5 bases). V lost 4 bases to trimming and J lost 5 bases, with 14 bases between them. Germline V gene sequence: CDR1 SQVTM, CDR2 ANQGSEA. The CDR3 loop spans 13 amino acids. The CDR3 spells CSVVPPGLYGYTF. CDR3 nucleotide sequence: TGCAGCGTTGTCCCGCCAGGGTTGTATGGCTACACCTTC.

The chain carries TRBV5-6 and TRBJ1-2; TRBD1 matches 11 bases. This CDR3 comprises 15 residues. Germline lookup yields CDR1 SGHDT and CDR2 YYEEEE. After removal of 3 bases from V and 8 bases from J, the junction contained 9 bases not matched to a gene. CDR3 sequence reads: CASSSSGQGARGYTF. The CDR3 nucleotides are TGTGCCAGCAGCTCATCCGGACAGGGGGCGCGGGGCTACACCTTC.

This chain links TRBV10-3 with TRBJ2-1; TRBD2 matches at 13 bases. V lost 10 bases, J lost 13 bases, and 16 bases stayed unmatched. Germline values: CDR1 ENHRY, CDR2 SYGVKD. This CDR3 region has 15 residues. In DNA form, the CDR3 reads TGTGCCAGCAGGATTACTAGCGGGGGGGCTTCTGAACAGTTCTTC. Its translation: CASRITSGGASEQFF.

This clonotype occurred many times. The chain carries TRBV28 and TRBJ1-2, with 9 positions matching TRBD1. V dropped 2 bases and J dropped 10; count of bases not matched to a gene: 8. Germline CDR1 reads MDHEN; CDR2 reads SYDVKM. CDR3 length: 14 residues. The CDR3 region is CASSLGDRDVAYTF. Written as DNA, the CDR3 is TGTGCCAGCAGTTTAGGGGACAGGGATGTGGCCTACACCTTC.

V gene TRBV5-6 combines with J gene TRBJ1-1, with 8 nucleotides matching TRBD1. From germline, CDR1 is SGHDT and CDR2 YYEEEE. After removal of 2 bases from V and 1 base from J, the junction contained 4 bases not matched to a gene. The CDR3 consists of 15 residues. The CDR3 DNA follows: TGTGCCAGCAGCTTACGACAGGGGTGGAACACTGAAGCTTTCTTT. Protein product: CASSLRQGWNTEAFF.

The genes are TRBV29-1 and TRBJ2-7, with a possible D match to TRBD2 (6 bases). V lost 6 bases and J lost 7, with 16 bases in between. CDR3 length: 12 residues. Germline CDR1 SQVTM, CDR2 ANQGSEA. The CDR3 DNA reads TGCAGCGTCGTCGTCCCTCGGGGGGAGCAGTACTTC. Protein sequence: CSVVVPRGEQYF.

The chain uses TRBV15 and TRBJ2-1; TRBD1 is a possible D gene (5 bases). Between the trimmed V and J ends, which lost 1 base and 7 bases, there was a span of 14 bases. The CDR3 extends over 15 amino acids. Per the germline V gene, CDR1 is LNHNV and CDR2 is YYDKDF (reference sequence). CDR3 nucleotides: TGTGCCACCAGCAGAGCCCTGGACATCAGAAATGAGCAGTTCTTC. This sequence encodes CATSRALDIRNEQFF.

There are a few counts of this clonotype. The rearrangement joins TRBV6-1 to TRBJ1-1; D gene unclear. In germline, CDR1 is MNHNS, CDR2 SASEGT. The CDR3 is 12 amino acids. V lost 6 bases and J lost 1, with 6 bases in between. CDR3 nucleotides: TGTGCCAGCAGGGTGGAGAACACTGAAGCTTTCTTT. Its protein product is CASRVENTEAFF.

This chain connects TRBV12-3 or TRBV12-4 to TRBJ2-3, with D unclear. The CDR3 length is 12 residues. The V gene lost 6 bases and the J gene lost 6 bases, with 10 bases spanning the gap. The CDR3 nucleotides read TGTGCCAGCAGCCAAAACCAGGATACGCAGTATTTT. The encoded protein is CASSQNQDTQYF.

This sequence joins TRBV29-1 and TRBJ2-7; maybe TRBD2 (6 bases). There are 11 residues in the CDR3. V was cut by 6 bases and J by 6 bases, with 12 bases left in between. The germline V gene has CDR1 SQVTM and CDR2 ANQGSEA. The CDR3 DNA follows: TGCAGCGTAGGAGTGGGGGGCGAGCAGTACTTC. Its translation: CSVGVGGEQYF.

This rearrangement joins TRBV7-8 to TRBJ2-4; 11 positions agree with TRBD2. Per germline, CDR1 SGHVS and CDR2 FQNEAQ. This CDR3 comprises 14 residues. Trimming cost V 6 bases and J 7 bases; bases outside gene matches: 5. CDR3 protein: CASSLAGGRNIQYF. The DNA for the CDR3 is TGTGCCAGCAGTCTAGCGGGGGGACGTAACATTCAGTACTTC.

J is TRBJ2-1 and V is TRBV5-1; 9 bases are shared with TRBD2. Germline V lookup: CDR1 SGHRS, CDR2 YFSETQ. The CDR3 sequence is 16 residues long. Unmatched junction bases numbered 7, after V lost 4 bases and J lost 2 bases. In nucleotides, the CDR3 is TGCGCCAGCAGCCCGTGGACTAGCGAGGCCTACAATGAGCAGTTCTTC. This gives the protein CASSPWTSEAYNEQFF.

J is TRBJ1-2 and V is TRBV7-9, with D uncertain. The CDR3 runs 13 residues. From germline, CDR1 is SEHNR and CDR2 FQNEAQ (reference sequence). Trimming left V 5 bases short and J 3 bases short, with 10 bases between. The CDR3 region is CASSRDGDYGYTF. The CDR3 DNA is TGTGCCAGCAGCCGAGACGGAGACTATGGCTACACCTTC.

This chain links TRBV15 with TRBJ1-6; D not certain. Germline CDR1 reads LNHNV; CDR2 reads YYDKDF (reference sequence). The CDR3 contains 14 residues. Deletions cut 4 bases from V and 7 bases from J, with 11 bases between. The CDR3 region is CATSKQRQNSPLHF. The DNA for the CDR3 is TGTGCCACCAGCAAGCAAAGGCAGAATTCACCCCTCCACTTT.

The chain carries TRBV7-3 and TRBJ1-3; D perhaps matches TRBD1 (6 bases). V lost 3 bases and J 4 bases, leaving 10 bases between the germline ends. This CDR3 is built from 14 residues. The germline V gene encodes CDR1 SGHTA and CDR2 FQGTGA. The chain's CDR3 is CASSLGGQGNTIYF. CDR3 DNA sequence: TGTGCCAGCAGCTTGGGAGGACAGGGAAACACCATATATTTT.

The CDR3 here is CASSLATGGNSPLHF. DNA for the CDR3: TGTGCCAGCAGTTTAGCGACAGGGGGAAATTCACCCCTCCACTTT. V and J are TRBV12-3 or TRBV12-4 and TRBJ1-6; 9 bases are shared with TRBD1. The V gene end was trimmed by 0 bases and the J gene end by 7 bases; junction bases not matched to a gene: 1. The CDR3 runs 15 residues.

The chain has TRBV2 and TRBJ2-1; 13 nucleotides agree with TRBD2. The V gene's germline CDR1 is SNHLY and CDR2 FYNNEI. Unmatched junction bases numbered 3, after V lost 4 bases and J lost 9 bases. This CDR3 contains 14 residues. This CDR3 is CASSGLAGGSEQFF. The CDR3, as DNA: TGTGCCAGCAGTGGACTAGCGGGAGGTAGTGAGCAGTTCTTC.